Sequencing of this T cell receptor beta chain was carried out in a study of control samples from healthy donors and cancer patients. Unmatched junction bases numbered 8, after V lost 4 bases and J lost 5 bases. CDR3 length: 17 amino acids. Germline lookup yields CDR1 SGHRS and CDR2 YFSETQ. TCRdb keeps only in-frame clones here, not all; method: immunoSEQ multiplex PCR. In the table there are tens of thousands of clones, 70% to 90% of which are singletons. This receptor was obtained from a woman aged 50 to 65 with colorectal cancer. Material for sequencing was PBMCs. V gene TRBV5-1 combines with J gene TRBJ2-5; 16 nucleotides agree with TRBD2. The CDR3 protein is CASSPSGTSGGAETQYF. The DNA for the CDR3 is TGCGCCAGCAGCCCTTCCGGGACTAGCGGGGGGGCGGAGACCCAGTACTTC.